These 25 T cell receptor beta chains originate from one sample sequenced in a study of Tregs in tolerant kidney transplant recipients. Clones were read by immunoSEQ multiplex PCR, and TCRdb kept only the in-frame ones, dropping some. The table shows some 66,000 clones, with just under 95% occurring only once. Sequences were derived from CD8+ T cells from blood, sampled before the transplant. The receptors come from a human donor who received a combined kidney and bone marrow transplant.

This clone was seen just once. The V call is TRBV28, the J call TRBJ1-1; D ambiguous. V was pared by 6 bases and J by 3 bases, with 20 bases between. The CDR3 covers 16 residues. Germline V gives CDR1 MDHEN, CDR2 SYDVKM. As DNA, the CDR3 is TGTGCCAGCAGGCGGAAGGCAGAATCTGAAGACACTGAAGCTTTCTTT. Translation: CASRRKAESEDTEAFF.

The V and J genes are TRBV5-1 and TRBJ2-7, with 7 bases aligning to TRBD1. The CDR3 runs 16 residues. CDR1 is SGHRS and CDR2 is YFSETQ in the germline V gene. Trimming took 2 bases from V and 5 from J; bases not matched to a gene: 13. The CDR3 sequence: CASSLGTQGYNHEQYF. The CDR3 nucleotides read TGCGCCAGCAGCTTAGGTACACAGGGGTATAACCACGAGCAGTACTTC.

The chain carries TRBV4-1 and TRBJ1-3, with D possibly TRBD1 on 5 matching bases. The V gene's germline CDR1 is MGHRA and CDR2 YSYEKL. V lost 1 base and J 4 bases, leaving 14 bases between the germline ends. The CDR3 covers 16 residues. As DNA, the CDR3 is TGCGCCAGCAGCCAAGCTCGGCTGCCAGGGGGAAACACCATATATTTT. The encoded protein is CASSQARLPGGNTIYF.

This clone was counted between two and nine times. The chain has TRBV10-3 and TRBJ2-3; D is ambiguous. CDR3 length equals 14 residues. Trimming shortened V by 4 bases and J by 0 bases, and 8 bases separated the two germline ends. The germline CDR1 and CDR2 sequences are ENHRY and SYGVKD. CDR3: CAISVAESTDTQYF. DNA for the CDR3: TGTGCCATCAGTGTGGCGGAGAGCACAGATACGCAGTATTTT.

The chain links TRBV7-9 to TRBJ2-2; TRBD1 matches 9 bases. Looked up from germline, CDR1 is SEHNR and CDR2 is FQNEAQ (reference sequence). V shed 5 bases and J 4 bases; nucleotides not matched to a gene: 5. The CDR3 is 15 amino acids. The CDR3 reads CASSTTGGPTGELFF. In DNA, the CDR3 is TGTGCCAGCAGCACAACAGGGGGCCCCACCGGGGAGCTGTTTTTT.

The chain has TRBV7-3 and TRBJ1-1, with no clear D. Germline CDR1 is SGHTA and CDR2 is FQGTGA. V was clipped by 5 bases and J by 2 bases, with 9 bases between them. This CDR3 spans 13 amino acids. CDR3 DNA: TGTGCCAGCAGCCCTGACTTAAACACTGAAGCTTTCTTT. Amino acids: CASSPDLNTEAFF.

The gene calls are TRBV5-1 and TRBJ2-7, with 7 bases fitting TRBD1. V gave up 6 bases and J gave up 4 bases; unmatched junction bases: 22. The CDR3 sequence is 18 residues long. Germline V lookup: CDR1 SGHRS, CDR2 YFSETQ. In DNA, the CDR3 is TGCGCCAGCACGTCCCGCCTTCACAGGGGTGCGACACATTACGAGCAGTACTTC. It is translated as CASTSRLHRGATHYEQYF.

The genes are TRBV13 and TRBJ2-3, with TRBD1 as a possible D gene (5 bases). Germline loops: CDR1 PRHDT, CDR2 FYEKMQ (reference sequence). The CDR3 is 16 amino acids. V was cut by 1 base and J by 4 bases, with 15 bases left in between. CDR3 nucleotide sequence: TGTGCCAGCAGCTTAGCGGGCAGGGTTCTATCAGATACGCAGTATTTT. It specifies CASSLAGRVLSDTQYF.

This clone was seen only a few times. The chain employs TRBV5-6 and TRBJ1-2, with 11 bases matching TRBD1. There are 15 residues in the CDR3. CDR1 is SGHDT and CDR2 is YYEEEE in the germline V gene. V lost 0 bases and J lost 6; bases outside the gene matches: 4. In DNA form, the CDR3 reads TGTGCCAGCAGCTTGGGGACAGGGGGCAATGATGGCTACACCTTC. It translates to CASSLGTGGNDGYTF. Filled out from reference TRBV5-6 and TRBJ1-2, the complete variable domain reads DAGVTQSPTHLIKTRGQQVTLRCSPKSGHDTVSWYQQALGQGPQFIFQYYEEEERQRGNFPDRFSGHQFPNYSSELNVNALLLGDSALYLCASSLGTGGNDGYTFGSGTRLTVV.

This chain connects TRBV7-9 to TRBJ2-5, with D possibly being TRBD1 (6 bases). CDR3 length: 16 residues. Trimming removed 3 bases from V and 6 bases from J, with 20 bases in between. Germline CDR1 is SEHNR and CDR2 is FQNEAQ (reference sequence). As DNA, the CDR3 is TGTGCCAGCAGCTTTTCGTTGCAGGGGATAGAAAAGACCCAGTACTTC. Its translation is CASSFSLQGIEKTQYF.

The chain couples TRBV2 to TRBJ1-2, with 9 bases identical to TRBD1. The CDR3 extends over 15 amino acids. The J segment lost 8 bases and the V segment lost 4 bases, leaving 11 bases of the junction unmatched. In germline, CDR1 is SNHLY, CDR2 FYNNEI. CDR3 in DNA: TGTGCCAGCAGTGTTGAAACAGGGGGCGCGGGGGGCTACACCTTC. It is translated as CASSVETGGAGGYTF.

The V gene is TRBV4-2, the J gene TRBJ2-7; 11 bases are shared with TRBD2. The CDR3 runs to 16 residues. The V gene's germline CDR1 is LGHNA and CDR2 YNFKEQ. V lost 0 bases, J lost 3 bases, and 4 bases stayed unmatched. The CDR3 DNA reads TGTGCCAGCAGCCAAGATGGGACTAGCGGTATCTACGAGCAGTACTTC. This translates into CASSQDGTSGIYEQYF.

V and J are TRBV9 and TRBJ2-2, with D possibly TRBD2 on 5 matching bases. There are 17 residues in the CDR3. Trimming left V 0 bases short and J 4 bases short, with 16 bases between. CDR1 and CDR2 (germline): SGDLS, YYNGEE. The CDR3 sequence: CASSVERTSTFTGELFF. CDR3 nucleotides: TGTGCCAGCAGCGTAGAGCGGACTTCCACTTTCACCGGGGAGCTGTTTTTT.

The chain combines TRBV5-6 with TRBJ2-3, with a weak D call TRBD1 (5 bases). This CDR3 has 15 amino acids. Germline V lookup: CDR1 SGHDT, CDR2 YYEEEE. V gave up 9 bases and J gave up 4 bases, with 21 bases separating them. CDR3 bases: TGTGCCACTAAGCTTACAGGTCCCCTCTCAGATACGCAGTATTTT. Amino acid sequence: CATKLTGPLSDTQYF.

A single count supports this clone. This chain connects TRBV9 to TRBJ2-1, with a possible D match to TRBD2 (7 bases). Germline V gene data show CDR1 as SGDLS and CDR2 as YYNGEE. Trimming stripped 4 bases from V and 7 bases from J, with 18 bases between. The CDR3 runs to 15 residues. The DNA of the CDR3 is TGTGCCAGCAGCTCATGGGGGGGGCCTGTAAATGAGCAGTTCTTC. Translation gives CASSSWGGPVNEQFF.

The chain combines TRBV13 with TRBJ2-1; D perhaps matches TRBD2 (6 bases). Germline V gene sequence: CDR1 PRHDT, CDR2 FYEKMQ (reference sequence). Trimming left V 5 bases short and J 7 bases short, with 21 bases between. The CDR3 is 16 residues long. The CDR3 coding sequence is TGTGCCAGCAGCCCACGACCCGGGGGTTCACGGAATGAGCAGTTCTTC. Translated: CASSPRPGGSRNEQFF.

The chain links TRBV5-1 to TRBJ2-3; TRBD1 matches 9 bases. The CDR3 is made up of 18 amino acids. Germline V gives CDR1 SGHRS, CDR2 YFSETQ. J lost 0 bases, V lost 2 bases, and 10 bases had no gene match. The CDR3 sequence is CASSFPTGGVSSTDTQYF. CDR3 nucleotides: TGCGCCAGCAGCTTTCCGACAGGGGGGGTCTCTAGCACAGATACGCAGTATTTT.

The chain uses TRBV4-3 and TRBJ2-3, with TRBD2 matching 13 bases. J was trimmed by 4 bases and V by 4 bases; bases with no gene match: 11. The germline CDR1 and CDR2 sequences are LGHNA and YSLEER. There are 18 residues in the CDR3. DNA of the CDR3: TGCGCCAGCAGCCCCAGGACTAGCGGGGGTGGTTTCGCAGATACGCAGTATTTT. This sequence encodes CASSPRTSGGGFADTQYF.

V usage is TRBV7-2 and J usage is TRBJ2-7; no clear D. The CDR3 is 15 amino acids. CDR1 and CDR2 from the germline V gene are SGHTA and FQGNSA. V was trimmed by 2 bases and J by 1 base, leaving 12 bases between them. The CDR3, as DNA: TGTGCCAGCAGCTTAAATCCCGACTCATCCTACGAGCAGTACTTC. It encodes CASSLNPDSSYEQYF.

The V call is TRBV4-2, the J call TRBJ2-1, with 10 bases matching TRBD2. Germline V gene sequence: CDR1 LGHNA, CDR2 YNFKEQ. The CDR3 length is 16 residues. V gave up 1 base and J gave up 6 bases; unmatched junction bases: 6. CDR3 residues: CASSQGLAGVRNEQFF. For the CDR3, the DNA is TGTGCCAGCAGCCAAGGCCTAGCGGGAGTGCGCAATGAGCAGTTCTTC.

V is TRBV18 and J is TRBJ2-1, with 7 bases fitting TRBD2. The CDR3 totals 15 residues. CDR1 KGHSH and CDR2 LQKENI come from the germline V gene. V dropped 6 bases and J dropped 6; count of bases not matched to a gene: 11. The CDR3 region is CASSPRDYRINEQFF. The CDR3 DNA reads TGTGCCAGCTCGCCCCGGGACTACCGAATCAATGAGCAGTTCTTC. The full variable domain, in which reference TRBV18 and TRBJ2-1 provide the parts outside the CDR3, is NAGVMQNPRHLVRRRGQEARLRCSPMKGHSHVYWYRQLPEEGLKFMVYLQKENIIDESGMPKERFSAEFPKEGPSILRIQQVVRGDSAAYFCASSPRDYRINEQFFGPGTRLTVL.

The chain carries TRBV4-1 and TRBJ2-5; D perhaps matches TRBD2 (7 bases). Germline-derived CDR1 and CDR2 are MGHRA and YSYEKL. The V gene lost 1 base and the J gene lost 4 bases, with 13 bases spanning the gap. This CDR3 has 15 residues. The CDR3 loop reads CASSQAVGGGETQYF. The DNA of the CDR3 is TGCGCCAGCAGCCAAGCTGTGGGAGGGGGAGAGACCCAGTACTTC.

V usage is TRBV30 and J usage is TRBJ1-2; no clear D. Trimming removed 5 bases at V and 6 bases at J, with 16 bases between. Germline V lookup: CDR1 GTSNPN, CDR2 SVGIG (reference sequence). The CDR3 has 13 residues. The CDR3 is CAWEGPTKDGYTF. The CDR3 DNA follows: TGTGCCTGGGAGGGCCCCACCAAGGATGGCTACACCTTC.

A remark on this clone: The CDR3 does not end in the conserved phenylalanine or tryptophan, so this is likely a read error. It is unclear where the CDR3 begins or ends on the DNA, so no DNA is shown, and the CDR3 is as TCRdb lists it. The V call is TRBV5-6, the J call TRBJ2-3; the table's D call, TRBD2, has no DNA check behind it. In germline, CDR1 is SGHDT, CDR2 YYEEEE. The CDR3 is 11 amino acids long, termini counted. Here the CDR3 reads CASSYGLAGVL.

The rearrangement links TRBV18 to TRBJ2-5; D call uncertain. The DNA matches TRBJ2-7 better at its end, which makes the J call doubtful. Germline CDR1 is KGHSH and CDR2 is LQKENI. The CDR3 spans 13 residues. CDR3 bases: TGTGCCAGCTCACCTCCAAGATCCTACGAGCAGTACTTC. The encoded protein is CASSPPRSYEQYF.